The clone carrying this TCR beta chain was picked up a small number of times. CDR3 length: 16 residues. Trimming removed 1 base at V and 6 bases at J, with 16 bases between. The germline V gene encodes CDR1 SGHDN and CDR2 FVKESK. The data were taken from a study of beta chain features in type 1 diabetes. Expressed TCRB transcripts were sequenced because the isolated RNA had all been reverse transcribed beforehand. Profiling relied on immunoSEQ multiplex PCR, and the TCRdb table lists in-frame clones only, not all of them. The table lists under 400,000 clones, 15% to 20% of them singletons, with approximately 0.041% in the top ten.

This rearrangement joins TRBV14 to TRBJ2-1; D might be TRBD1 (6 bases). This sequence originates from a woman younger than 30 in good health. The sample consisted of naive CD4+ T cells from blood. The CDR3 here is CASSQGVITGLNEQFF. The CDR3, as DNA: TGTGCCAGCAGCCAAGGGGTTATAACAGGGCTCAATGAGCAGTTCTTC. The whole variable domain, remainder taken from reference TRBV14 and TRBJ2-1, is EAGVTQFPSHSVIEKGQTVTLRCDPISGHDNLYWYRRVMGKEIKFLLHFVKESKQDESGMPNNRFLAERTGGTYSTLKVQPAELEDSGVYFCASSQGVITGLNEQFFGPGTRLTVL.